This passage covers 32 T cell receptor beta chains from one sample sequenced in a study of PD-L1 blockade in urothelial cancer (dated by TCRdb to between 2016 and 2019). The time point label, read with the paper, signifies: peripheral blood 6 weeks after treatment start. Libraries were built with the immunoSEQ multiplex PCR assay. TCRdb holds this immuneACCESS table with in-frame rearrangements only. Some clones are missing; in checked studies, unresolved V genes explain under half, and the rest has no known cause. The sample data list around 45,000 clones, and roughly 85% of these were observed just once. About 15% of the sample is in the top ten clones. Specimen: PBMCs, collected around atezolizumab (anti-PD-L1) treatment. These receptors all stem from a man between 60 and 75 years old with urothelial cancer.

The V gene is TRBV7-3, the J gene TRBJ2-5; TRBD2 matches 8 bases. Germline V gene data show CDR1 as SGHTA and CDR2 as FQGTGA. The CDR3 is made up of 15 amino acids. Trimming cost V 5 bases and J 5 bases; bases outside gene matches: 10. The chain's CDR3 is CASSPIGGAGETQYF. The CDR3 region has the DNA TGTGCCAGCAGCCCAATCGGGGGGGCGGGGGAGACCCAGTACTTC.

V gene TRBV5-1 combines with J gene TRBJ2-3, with D possibly being TRBD2 (7 bases). CDR1 and CDR2 from the germline V gene are SGHRS and YFSETQ. The ends were cut back, 4 bases at V and 0 bases at J, with 15 bases in the middle. This CDR3 is 16 amino acids long. The CDR3 DNA reads as TGCGCCAGCAGCCCCCCTAAGGGGGGGAGCACAGATACGCAGTATTTT. This sequence encodes CASSPPKGGSTDTQYF.

The genes are TRBV7-8 and TRBJ1-5, with a tentative D call TRBD1 (6 bases). Trimming stripped 5 bases from V and 1 base from J, with 12 bases between. Germline V CDR1 and CDR2: SGHVS, FQNEAQ. The CDR3 extends over 15 amino acids. The CDR3 protein is CASSLGGISNQPQHF. The CDR3 DNA is TGTGCCAGCAGCCTTGGGGGCATAAGCAATCAGCCCCAGCATTTT.

The CDR3 loop reads CASSLAGGVDTQYF. In nucleotides, the CDR3 is TGTGCCAGCAGCTTAGCGGGCGGGGTGGATACGCAGTATTTT. The chain has TRBV7-6 and TRBJ2-3; D possibly corresponds to TRBD2 (6 bases). V dropped 0 bases and J dropped 6 bases, with 10 bases sitting between them. This CDR3 has 14 residues. Germline CDR1 reads SGHVS; CDR2 reads FNYEAQ.

The rearrangement links TRBV7-2 to TRBJ1-4, with a weak D call TRBD1 (6 bases). The CDR3 consists of 16 residues. Germline CDR1 SGHTA, CDR2 FQGNSA. With 4 bases removed from V and 5 bases from J, the gap between germline ends came to 17 bases. CDR3 region: CASSWRGGGTNEKLFF. CDR3 bases: TGTGCCAGCAGCTGGCGGGGAGGGGGGACAAATGAAAAACTGTTTTTT.

The J gene is TRBJ2-1, the V gene TRBV9; 7 positions match TRBD2. The V gene's germline CDR1 is SGDLS and CDR2 YYNGEE. CDR3 length: 16 residues. V dropped 0 bases and J dropped 2; count of bases not matched to a gene: 5. CDR3 nucleotides: TGTGCCAGCAGCGTAGGGTTGGGGGGGGCCTACAATGAGCAGTTCTTC. Translation gives CASSVGLGGAYNEQFF. Together with reference TRBV9 and TRBJ2-1, the CDR3 gives the full variable domain: DSGVTQTPKHLITATGQRVTLRCSPRSGDLSVYWYQQSLDQGLQFLIQYYNGEERAKGNILERFSAQQFPDLHSELNLSSLELGDSALYFCASSVGLGGAYNEQFFGPGTRLTVL.

The rearrangement uses TRBV7-9 and TRBJ2-1; possibly TRBD1 for D (6 bases). The length of the CDR3 is 15 residues. Trimming removed 5 bases at V and 3 bases at J, with 14 bases between. Germline CDR1 and CDR2: SEHNR and FQNEAQ (reference sequence). The CDR3 coding sequence is TGTGCCAGCAGCGGTAGACAGGACTTCTACAATGAGCAGTTCTTC. It yields the protein CASSGRQDFYNEQFF.

The rearrangement links TRBV19 to TRBJ2-7, with 7 bases matching TRBD1. Germline values: CDR1 LNHDA, CDR2 SQIVND (reference sequence). CDR3 length: 15 residues. V was clipped by 6 bases and J by 1 base; unmatched bases: 9. CDR3 in DNA: TGTGCCAGTAGCGTTCAGGGGGAACTGTCCTACGAGCAGTACTTC. Translating it yields CASSVQGELSYEQYF.

This CDR3 reads CASSPPDRDEKLFF. The CDR3 DNA reads as TGTGCCAGCAGCCCCCCGGACAGAGATGAAAAACTGTTTTTT. J is TRBJ1-4 and V is TRBV2, with a possible D match to TRBD1 (6 bases). The CDR3 spans 14 residues. V was cut by 6 bases and J by 6 bases, with 14 bases left in between. Per the germline V gene, CDR1 is SNHLY and CDR2 is FYNNEI.

The V gene is TRBV6-1, the J gene TRBJ1-2, with D possibly being TRBD1 (6 bases). This CDR3 is 15 amino acids long. CDR1 is MNHNS, CDR2 SASEGT, per germline. Trimming stripped 7 bases from V and 5 bases from J, with 20 bases between. CDR3 sequence: CASTVAGTHDYGYTF. For the CDR3, the DNA is TGTGCCAGCACCGTGGCCGGGACACACGATTATGGCTACACCTTC.

This chain joins TRBV4-2 and TRBJ1-5; maybe TRBD1 (6 bases). This CDR3 spans 14 amino acids. V shed 4 bases and J shed 5 bases, with 12 bases lying between them. Germline V gene lookup returns CDR1 LGHNA and CDR2 YNFKEQ. The CDR3 bases are TGTGCCAGCAGCCCAGGGACACAGGATCAGCCCCAGCATTTT. Translated: CASSPGTQDQPQHF.

The rearrangement links TRBV7-9 to TRBJ1-4; 9 bases are shared with TRBD1. The CDR3 totals 14 residues. The J segment lost 8 bases and the V segment lost 6 bases, leaving 7 bases of the junction unmatched. The germline gives CDR1 SEHNR, CDR2 FQNEAQ (reference sequence). The CDR3 loop reads CASSMGTGFEKLFF. CDR3 coding DNA: TGTGCCAGCAGTATGGGGACAGGGTTCGAAAAACTGTTTTTT.

This chain uses TRBV11-3 with TRBJ1-1, with D unresolved. The CDR3 loop spans 12 amino acids. The V gene lost 4 bases and the J gene lost 6 bases, with 9 bases spanning the gap. Germline CDR1 is SGHNT and CDR2 is YENEEA. The CDR3 here is CASSYPGSEAFF. The CDR3 nucleotides are TGTGCCAGCAGCTATCCGGGGTCTGAAGCTTTCTTT.

The chain carries TRBV6-6 and TRBJ1-4; 9 bases line up with TRBD1. The CDR3 is made up of 15 amino acids. The germline gives CDR1 MNHNY, CDR2 SVGAGI (reference sequence). Trimming cost V 10 bases and J 8 bases; bases outside gene matches: 14. The CDR3 sequence is CAIRASGTGQEKLFF. The CDR3 DNA is TGTGCCATCCGAGCATCCGGGACAGGGCAGGAAAAACTGTTTTTT.

This chain joins TRBV5-6 and TRBJ2-2; the match to TRBD1 covers 7 bases. Germline V lookup: CDR1 SGHDT, CDR2 YYEEEE. The CDR3 consists of 13 residues. J was trimmed by 6 bases and V by 2 bases; bases with no gene match: 1. The chain's CDR3 is CASSFQGAGELFF. CDR3 DNA sequence: TGTGCCAGCAGCTTCCAGGGGGCCGGGGAGCTGTTTTTT.

V and J are TRBV2 and TRBJ2-5; 8 bases match TRBD1. The CDR3 runs to 14 residues. CDR1 and CDR2 from the germline V gene are SNHLY and FYNNEI. Trimming cost V 3 bases and J 7 bases; bases outside gene matches: 7. The CDR3 DNA follows: TGTGCCAGCAGTGATGGCCAGGGGGCGATGACCCAGTACTTC. It encodes CASSDGQGAMTQYF.

This clone was observed at least ten times. The chain uses TRBV6-5 and TRBJ1-6; 8 bases match TRBD1. The CDR3 is 15 amino acids. The trim removed 3 bases at V and 8 bases at J, leaving 6 bases unmatched. CDR1 is MNHEY and CDR2 is SVGAGI in the germline V gene. This CDR3 reads CASSYGGQEDSPLHF. CDR3 sequence (DNA): TGTGCCAGCAGTTATGGGGGACAGGAGGATTCACCCCTCCACTTT.

This chain joins TRBV5-6 and TRBJ1-3, with D unclear. This CDR3 has 15 residues. Per germline, CDR1 SGHDT and CDR2 YYEEEE. Trimming cost V 0 bases and J 0 bases, with 7 bases left between them. The CDR3 is CASSLGAISGNTIYF. In nucleotides, the CDR3 is TGTGCCAGCAGCTTGGGCGCCATCTCTGGAAACACCATATATTTT. The full variable domain, its missing parts supplied by reference TRBV5-6 and TRBJ1-3, is DAGVTQSPTHLIKTRGQQVTLRCSPKSGHDTVSWYQQALGQGPQFIFQYYEEEERQRGNFPDRFSGHQFPNYSSELNVNALLLGDSALYLCASSLGAISGNTIYFGEGSWLTVV.

This sequence joins TRBV5-1 and TRBJ1-3, with TRBD1 identical over 8 bases. Germline loops: CDR1 SGHRS, CDR2 YFSETQ. Losses at the gene ends were 4 bases for V and 4 bases for J; bases not matched to a gene: 7. CDR3 length: 15 amino acids. CDR3 protein: CASSAAGGSGNTIYF. The CDR3 region has the DNA TGCGCCAGCAGCGCCGCAGGGGGCTCAGGAAACACCATATATTTT. The full variable domain, rest sourced from reference TRBV5-1 and TRBJ1-3, is KAGVTQTPRYLIKTRGQQVTLSCSPISGHRSVSWYQQTPGQGLQFLFEYFSETQRNKGNFPGRFSGRQFSNSRSEMNVSTLELGDSALYLCASSAAGGSGNTIYFGEGSWLTVV.

CDR3 protein: CASTRTTNEKLFF. The CDR3 nucleotides read TGTGCCAGCACTAGAACAACTAATGAAAAACTGTTTTTT. The gene calls are TRBV6-6 and TRBJ1-4; D is unclear. Trimming cost V 7 bases and J 0 bases, with 6 bases left between them. Germline lookup yields CDR1 MNHNY and CDR2 SVGAGI (reference sequence). The CDR3 loop spans 13 amino acids.

This chain connects TRBV6-5 to TRBJ1-4, with TRBD1 matching over 7 bases. The V segment lost 8 bases and the J segment 3 bases; nucleotides outside the gene matches: 9. Germline V gene data show CDR1 as MNHEY and CDR2 as SVGAGI. The CDR3 extends over 15 amino acids. The CDR3 protein is CASGPPGQPNEKLFF. CDR3 coding DNA: TGTGCCAGCGGTCCCCCGGGACAGCCTAATGAAAAACTGTTTTTT.

This chain connects TRBV19 to TRBJ1-1; 8 bases fit TRBD1. The V gene end was trimmed by 7 bases and the J gene end by 1 base; junction bases not matched to a gene: 5. CDR1 is LNHDA and CDR2 is SQIVND in the germline V gene (reference sequence). CDR3 length: 14 amino acids. The CDR3 here is CASTKDRANTEAFF. DNA for the CDR3: TGTGCCAGTACTAAGGACAGGGCGAACACTGAAGCTTTCTTT. The full variable domain, completed using reference TRBV19 and TRBJ1-1, is DGGITQSPKYLFRKEGQNVTLSCEQNLNHDAMYWYRQDPGQGLRLIYYSQIVNDFQKGDIAEGYSVSREKKESFPLTVTSAQKNPTAFYLCASTKDRANTEAFFGQGTRLTVV.

J is TRBJ2-7 and V is TRBV5-1; tentatively, D is TRBD1 (5 bases). The CDR3 has 15 amino acids. Trimming cost V 0 bases and J 7 bases, with 17 bases left between them. The V gene's germline CDR1 is SGHRS and CDR2 YFSETQ. The CDR3 reads CASSLALGRVWEQYF. The CDR3, as DNA: TGCGCCAGCAGCTTGGCCCTGGGCAGGGTCTGGGAGCAGTACTTC.

The V call is TRBV29-1, the J call TRBJ2-7; 8 bases map to TRBD2. CDR3 size: 13 residues. After removal of 4 bases from V and 2 bases from J, the junction contained 4 bases not matched to a gene. CDR1 is SQVTM and CDR2 is ANQGSEA in the germline V gene. CDR3 bases: TGCAGCGTTGTTATTAGCGGGGCCTACGAGCAGTACTTC. Its translation is CSVVISGAYEQYF.

The table lists this clone with a count of one. The rearrangement links TRBV5-6 to TRBJ1-2, with TRBD1 matching 10 bases. The germline V gene encodes CDR1 SGHDT and CDR2 YYEEEE. This CDR3 region has 17 residues. With 4 bases clipped from V and 2 bases from J, the junction kept 11 bases outside the gene matches. In DNA, the CDR3 is TGTGCCAGCAGCCTCACCCTCTCGACAGGGGGCAACTATGGCTACACCTTC. As protein: CASSLTLSTGGNYGYTF.

The chain carries TRBV19 and TRBJ1-2, with D possibly being TRBD1 (6 bases). Between the trimmed V and J ends, which lost 0 bases and 4 bases, there was a span of 9 bases. Germline CDR1 reads LNHDA; CDR2 reads SQIVND (reference sequence). The CDR3 loop spans 14 amino acids. CDR3 nucleotides: TGTGCCAGTAGTATAGACTCGGACAGCTATGGCTACACCTTC. Translating gives CASSIDSDSYGYTF.

This chain links TRBV6-1 with TRBJ1-2; no definite D call. Trimming took off 2 bases at V and 4 bases at J, with 14 bases between the two ends. This CDR3 spans 15 amino acids. Per the germline V gene, CDR1 is MNHNS and CDR2 is SASEGT. This CDR3 is CASSEYDRDPYGYTF. In DNA, the CDR3 is TGTGCCAGCAGTGAATATGACCGGGATCCCTATGGCTACACCTTC.

The chain links TRBV9 to TRBJ1-1, with D possibly being TRBD1 (5 bases). The germline V gene has CDR1 SGDLS and CDR2 YYNGEE. This CDR3 is built from 14 residues. The V end was cut by 0 bases, the J end by 2 bases, with 8 bases between. Written as DNA, the CDR3 is TGTGCCAGCAGCGTAGGACAGACCAACACTGAAGCTTTCTTT. Translated, it gives CASSVGQTNTEAFF.

The chain links TRBV18 to TRBJ1-1; 12 positions match TRBD1. The V segment lost 6 bases and the J segment 1 base; nucleotides outside the gene matches: 12. The CDR3 consists of 18 residues. Germline V lookup: CDR1 KGHSH, CDR2 LQKENI. CDR3 residues: CASSHYSGTGGSNTEAFF. The CDR3 DNA sequence: TGTGCCAGCTCCCATTATTCCGGGACAGGGGGCTCGAACACTGAAGCTTTCTTT.

The J gene is TRBJ2-1, the V gene TRBV2; TRBD1 is a possible D gene (6 bases). This CDR3 contains 11 residues. Germline lookup yields CDR1 SNHLY and CDR2 FYNNEI. V was clipped by 6 bases and J by 15 bases, with 15 bases between them. The CDR3 coding sequence is TGTGCCAGCAGGTTACAGGGAGTTCCGTTCTTC. As protein: CASRLQGVPFF.

The chain links TRBV28 to TRBJ2-4, with a weak D call TRBD2 (7 bases). CDR1 and CDR2 from the germline V gene are MDHEN and SYDVKM. The CDR3 spans 14 residues. Trimming left V 6 bases short and J 8 bases short, with 17 bases between. In DNA form, the CDR3 reads TGTGCCAGCAGAGGAGGGGGGGGCGGGGACATTCAGTACTTC. This gives the protein CASRGGGGGDIQYF.

This sequence joins TRBV5-1 and TRBJ2-2; 14 bases map to TRBD2. With V trimmed by 4 bases and J by 5 bases, 10 bases remained unmatched. The CDR3 extends over 18 amino acids. Per the germline V gene, CDR1 is SGHRS and CDR2 is YFSETQ. The CDR3 DNA reads as TGCGCCAGCAGCCAGGGACTAGCGGGGGACCAGGAGACCGGGGAGCTGTTTTTT. Translating gives CASSQGLAGDQETGELFF. The full variable domain, in which reference TRBV5-1 and TRBJ2-2 provide the parts outside the CDR3, is KAGVTQTPRYLIKTRGQQVTLSCSPISGHRSVSWYQQTPGQGLQFLFEYFSETQRNKGNFPGRFSGRQFSNSRSEMNVSTLELGDSALYLCASSQGLAGDQETGELFFGEGSRLTVL.